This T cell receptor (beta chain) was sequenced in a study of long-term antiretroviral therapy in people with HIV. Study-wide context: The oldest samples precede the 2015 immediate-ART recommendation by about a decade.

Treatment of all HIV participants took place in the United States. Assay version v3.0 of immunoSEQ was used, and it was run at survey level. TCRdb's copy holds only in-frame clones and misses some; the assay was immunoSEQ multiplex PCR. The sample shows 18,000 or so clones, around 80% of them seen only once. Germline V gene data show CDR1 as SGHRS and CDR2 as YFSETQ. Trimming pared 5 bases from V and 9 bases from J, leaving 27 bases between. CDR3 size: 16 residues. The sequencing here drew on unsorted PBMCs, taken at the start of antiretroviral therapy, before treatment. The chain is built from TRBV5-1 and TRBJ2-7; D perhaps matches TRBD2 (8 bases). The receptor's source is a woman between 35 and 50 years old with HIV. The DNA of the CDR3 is TGCGCCAGCAGTTTATCCCCGGGAGGGGGCCTAAAGGGGCAGTACTTC. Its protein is CASSLSPGGGLKGQYF.